The present T cell receptor beta chain was sequenced within a study of T cell responses to AZD1222 COVID-19 vaccine. About the study: Researchers grouped second doses given at about 4 or about 12 weeks into one pool.

The J segment lost 3 bases and the V segment lost 5 bases, leaving 9 bases of the junction unmatched. CDR1 and CDR2 (germline): MDHEN, SYDVKM. The CDR3 spans 15 residues. Study-level findings and limits: After the peak T cell response, and only then, were repertoires sampled. At baseline, just a handful of AZD1222 recipients tested seropositive.

Generated by immunoSEQ multiplex PCR, the TCRdb table keeps only in-frame clones and is missing some. The sample yields 95,000 to 100,000 clones, 90% seen once. On this clone: Its antigen is not known.

This clonotype was obtained from an adult in good health. V and J are TRBV28 and TRBJ1-1; 7 bases are a match to TRBD1. The sample was peripheral blood, taken on day 0 of AZD1222 vaccination. Here the CDR3 DNA reads TGTGCCAGCAGTGAACGACAGGGTGGGGACACTGAAGCTTTCTTT. Translating it yields CASSERQGGDTEAFF. The variable domain in full, with the rest retrieved from reference TRBV28 and TRBJ1-1, is DVKVTQSSRYLVKRTGEKVFLECVQDMDHENMFWYRQDPGLGLRLIYFSYDVKMKEKGDIPEGYSVSREKKERFSLILESASTNQTSMYLCASSERQGGDTEAFFGQGTRLTVV.